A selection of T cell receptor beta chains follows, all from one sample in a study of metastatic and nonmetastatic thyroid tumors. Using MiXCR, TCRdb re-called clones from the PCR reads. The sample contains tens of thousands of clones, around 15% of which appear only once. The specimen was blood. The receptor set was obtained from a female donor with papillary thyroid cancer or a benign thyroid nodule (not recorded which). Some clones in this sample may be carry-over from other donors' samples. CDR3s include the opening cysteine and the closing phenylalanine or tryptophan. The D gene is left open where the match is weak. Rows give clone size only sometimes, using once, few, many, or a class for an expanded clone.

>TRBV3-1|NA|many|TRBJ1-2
TGTGCCAGCAGCCCCGGGGGCAGTCGGGGAAACTATGGCTACACCTTC
CASSPGGSRGNYGYTF
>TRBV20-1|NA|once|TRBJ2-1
TGCAGTGCCATCCCCTACAATGAGCAGTTCTTC
CSAIPYNEQFF
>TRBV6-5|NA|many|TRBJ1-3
TGTGCCAGCAGTTTCTCCTCCTTTGACTCCTCTGGAAACACCATATATTTT
CASSFSSFDSSGNTIYF
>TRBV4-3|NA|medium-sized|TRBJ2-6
TGCGCCAGCAGCCATGGCGAAACCTCTGGGGCCAACGTCCTGACTTTC
CASSHGETSGANVLTF
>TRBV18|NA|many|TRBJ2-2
TGTGCCAGCTCACCACCTTCGTTAGCGAGCACCGGGGAGCTGTTTTTT
CASSPPSLASTGELFF
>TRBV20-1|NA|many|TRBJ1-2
TGCAGTGCTAGAGATGGGGGACACTATGGCTACACCTTC
CSARDGGHYGYTF
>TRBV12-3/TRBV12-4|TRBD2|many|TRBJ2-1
TGTGCCAGCAGTTTCGACAACACCGGGACTAGCGAATACAATGAGCAGTTCTTC
CASSFDNTGTSEYNEQFF
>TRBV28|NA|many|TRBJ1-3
TGTGCCAGCAGCCCGACGGACAGTTTAACGAGTTACACCATATATTTT
CASSPTDSLTSYTIYF
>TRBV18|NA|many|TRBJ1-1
TGTGCCAGCTCACCGGGACAAACTACGAACACTGAAGCTTTCTTT
CASSPGQTTNTEAFF
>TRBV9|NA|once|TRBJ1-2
TGTGCCAGCAGCTTCGACACTGACTATGGCTACACCTTC
CASSFDTDYGYTF
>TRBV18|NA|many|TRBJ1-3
TGTGCCAGCTCACCTCAAGGCTCTGGAAACACCATATATTTT
CASSPQGSGNTIYF
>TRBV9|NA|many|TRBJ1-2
TGTGCCAGCAAAAGGGCACCGTTGCCGACAAGTGCCACCTTC
CASKRAPLPTSATF
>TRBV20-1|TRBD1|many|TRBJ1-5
TGCAGTGCTAGAAGGGGGCAGCGCAATCAGCCCCAGCATTTT
CSARRGQRNQPQHF
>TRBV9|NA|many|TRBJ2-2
TGTGCCAGCAGCATTAGGGGGGTCAACACCGGGGAGCTGTTTTTT
CASSIRGVNTGELFF
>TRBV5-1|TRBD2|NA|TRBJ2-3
TGCGCCAGCAGCTTGGGGACTAGCGGGAGCACAGATACGCAGTATTTT
CASSLGTSGSTDTQYF
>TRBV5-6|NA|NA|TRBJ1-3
TGTGCCAGCAGCTTGGCCGGGGTGGGGCACTCTGGAAACACCATATATTTT
CASSLAGVGHSGNTIYF
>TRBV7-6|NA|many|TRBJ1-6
TGTGCCAGCAGCTTGGATAGCGGGGATAATTCACCCCTCCACTTT
CASSLDSGDNSPLHF
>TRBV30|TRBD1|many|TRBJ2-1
TGTGCCTGGAGCTATGGGACAGGGCCATACAATGAGCAGTTCTTC
CAWSYGTGPYNEQFF
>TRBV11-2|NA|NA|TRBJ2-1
TGTGCCAGCAGCCATCATGTTGGGGGCGGAGTAGGGGAGCAGTTCTTC
CASSHHVGGGVGEQFF
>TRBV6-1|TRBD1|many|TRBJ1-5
TGTGCCAGCAGTTCTCAGGGGGTGATCAATCAGCCCCAGCATTTT
CASSSQGVINQPQHF
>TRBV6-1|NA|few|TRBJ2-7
TGTGCCAGCAGTTCCGGGACAACGAGCGAGCAGTACTTC
CASSSGTTSEQYF
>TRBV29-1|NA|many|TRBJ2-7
TGCAGCGTAAGACCTTCACCGGGACACGCTCAATCCCTTTACCCATACGAGCAGTACTTC
CSVRPSPGHAQSLYPYEQYF
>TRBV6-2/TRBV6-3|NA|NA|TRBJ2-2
TGTGCCAGCAGTTACTCGGTCGTTGGGATCACCGGGGAGCTGTTTTTT
CASSYSVVGITGELFF
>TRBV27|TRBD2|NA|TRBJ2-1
TGTGCCAGCAGACCGCAGGGACTAGTGGACAATGAGCAGTTCTTC
CASRPQGLVDNEQFF
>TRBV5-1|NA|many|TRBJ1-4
TGCGCCAGCAGCTTGGCCGGGGGTAGGGACGAAAAACTGTTTTTT
CASSLAGGRDEKLFF
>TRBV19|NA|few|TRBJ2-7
TGTGCCAGTAGTATAGGGACGAAGGGCGAGCAGTACTTC
CASSIGTKGEQYF
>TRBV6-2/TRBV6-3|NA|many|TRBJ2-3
TGTGCCAGCAGGGACGGGGGAGGCACAGATACGCAGTATTTT
CASRDGGGTDTQYF
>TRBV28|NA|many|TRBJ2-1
TGTGCCGGATCCTCTCTTTCGGGACTGACCTACAATGAGCAGTTCTTC
CAGSSLSGLTYNEQFF
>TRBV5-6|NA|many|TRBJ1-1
TGTGCCAGCAGCTTGGATCTGGGGCGGCTCACTGAAGCTTTCTTT
CASSLDLGRLTEAFF
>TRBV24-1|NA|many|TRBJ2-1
TGTGCCACCAGTGACTCGGACAGAAATGAGCAGTTCTTC
CATSDSDRNEQFF
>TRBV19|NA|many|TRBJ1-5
TGTGCCAGTAGCCTAGGGGATCCCTTGAGCGGTAGCAATCAGCCCCAGCATTTT
CASSLGDPLSGSNQPQHF
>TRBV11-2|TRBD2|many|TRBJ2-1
TGTGCCAGCAGCTTTCCCCAGCGGGAGGCCCGAGGTGAGCAGTTCTTC
CASSFPQREARGEQFF
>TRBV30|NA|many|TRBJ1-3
TGTGCCTGGAGTAGCCCGGGCACCATATATTTT
CAWSSPGTIYF
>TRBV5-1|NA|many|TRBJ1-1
TGCGCCAGCAGCTTGGTAGCGGGATCAAGCACTGAAGCTTTCTTT
CASSLVAGSSTEAFF
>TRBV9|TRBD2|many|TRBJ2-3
TGTGCCAGCAGCTTTGGGACTAGGCAAGAAGATACGCAGTATTTT
CASSFGTRQEDTQYF
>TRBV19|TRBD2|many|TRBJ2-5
TGTGCCAGTAGGAGAGGCGGGAGCCAAGAGACCCAGTACTTC
CASRRGGSQETQYF
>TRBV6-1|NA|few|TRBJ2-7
TGTGCCACGCGGGACATGGGTTTTGGGTACTACGAGCAGTACTTC
CATRDMGFGYYEQYF
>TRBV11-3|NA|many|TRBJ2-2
TGTGCCAGCAGCCTGGGGCACACCGGGGAGCTGTTTTTT
CASSLGHTGELFF
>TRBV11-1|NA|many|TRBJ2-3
TGTGCCAGCAGCTTAGTCAGGAGGGTTAGAGCAGATACGCAGTATTTT
CASSLVRRVRADTQYF
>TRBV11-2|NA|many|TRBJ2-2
TGTGCCAGCAGTTCAAGGGGGAGTCGGTTTGTAACCGGGGAGCTGTTTTTT
CASSSRGSRFVTGELFF
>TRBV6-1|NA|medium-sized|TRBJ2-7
TGTGCCAGCAGATTTCCTGGGGGGCAAAGGTCCTACGAGCAGTACTTC
CASRFPGGQRSYEQYF
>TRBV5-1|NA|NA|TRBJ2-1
TGCGCCAGCAGCGTGCTGGGGCTAGCTGCTTTTGAGCAGTTCTTC
CASSVLGLAAFEQFF
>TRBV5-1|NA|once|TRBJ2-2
TGCGCCAGCAGCTCTTTCGCGGGGCTAGCCGGGGAGCTGTTTTTT
CASSSFAGLAGELFF
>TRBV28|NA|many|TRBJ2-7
TGTGCCAGTACTTCTACCTCCTACGAGCAGTACTTC
CASTSTSYEQYF
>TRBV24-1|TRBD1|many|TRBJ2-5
TGTGCCACCAGTGATTTGTTGGCAGGGGGCGAAGAGACCCAGTACTTC
CATSDLLAGGEETQYF
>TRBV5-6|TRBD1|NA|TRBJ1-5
TGTGCCAGCAGCTTGACTACAGGGGGGGAAGGCAATCAGCCCCAGCATTTT
CASSLTTGGEGNQPQHF
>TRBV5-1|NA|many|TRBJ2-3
TGCGCCAGCAGCTTGGGCGTTAGACCCAATACGCAGTATTTT
CASSLGVRPNTQYF
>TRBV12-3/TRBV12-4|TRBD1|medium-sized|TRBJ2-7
TGTGCCAGCAGTTTAGTCACCGGGACAGGGTCCCCCTACGAGCAGTACTTC
CASSLVTGTGSPYEQYF
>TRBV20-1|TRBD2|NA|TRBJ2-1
TGCAGTGCCCGGACTAGCGGGTACAATGAGCAGTTCTTC
CSARTSGYNEQFF
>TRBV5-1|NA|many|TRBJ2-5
TGCGCCAGCAGCTCCGCAGATTTACAAGAGACCCAGTACTTC
CASSSADLQETQYF
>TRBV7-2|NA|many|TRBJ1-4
TGTGCCAGCAGCCCTCTTGGTCGAACCCTAGGCGGAAAACTGTTTTTT
CASSPLGRTLGGKLFF
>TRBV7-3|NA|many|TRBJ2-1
TGTGCCAGCAGCTTAAGGACTCACTCAAACGAGCAGTTCTTC
CASSLRTHSNEQFF
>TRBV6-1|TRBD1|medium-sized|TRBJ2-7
TGTGCCAGCAGTGACTCCGGGACAGTCTCCTACGAGCAGTACTTC
CASSDSGTVSYEQYF
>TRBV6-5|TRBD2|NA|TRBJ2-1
TGTGCCAGCAGTTACTCAGCGGGGGTTGCCAATGAGCAGTTCTTC
CASSYSAGVANEQFF